The clone carrying this T cell receptor beta chain was observed once. Only in-frame clones appear in the TCRdb table, and some are missing; sequencing was by immunoSEQ multiplex PCR. The top ten clones hold roughly 6% of a sample with over 100,000 clones, 90% to 95% of them seen once. Germline CDR1 GTSNPN, CDR2 SVGIG (reference sequence). CDR3 length equals 16 residues. J lost 3 bases, V lost 0 bases, and 8 bases had no gene match. These data originate in a study of blood T cell repertoires in COVID-19. This sequence originates from a human donor in a cohort sampled during active COVID-19. The chain recombines TRBV30 with TRBJ1-1, with 9 bases identical to TRBD1. Sequencing was done on a sample of peripheral blood. CDR3 bases: TGTGCCTGGAGTGTACCCAACAGGGGGCCCGACACTGAAGCTTTCTTT. Translation: CAWSVPNRGPDTEAFF. Variable domain in full (rest from reference TRBV30 and TRBJ1-1): SQTIHQWPATLVQPVGSPLSLECTVEGTSNPNLYWYRQAAGRGLQLLFYSVGIGQISSEVPQNLSASRPQDRQFILSSKKLLLSDSGFYLCAWSVPNRGPDTEAFFGQGTRLTVV.